The rows below give T cell receptor beta chains drawn from one sample of a study of T cell changes during pregnancy in multiple sclerosis. Profiling relied on immunoSEQ multiplex PCR, and the TCRdb table lists in-frame clones only, not all of them. The sample contains approximately 59,000 clones, approximately 89% of which appear only once. Sequences were derived from peripheral blood, sampled in the third trimester of pregnancy. Receptors originate from a female donor in good health, enrolled as a control in a pregnancy study. Both conserved end residues are part of each CDR3. Fields, in order: V gene, D gene, J gene, clone size, CDR3 DNA, CDR3 protein. The D gene is left open where the match is weak. Only some rows state a clone size, as once, few, many or a class for expanded clones.

>TRBV19|-|TRBJ2-3|-
TGTGCCAGTAGTAACATTTTACTAGATAGCACAGATACGCAGTATTTT
CASSNILLDSTDTQYF
>TRBV7-9|-|TRBJ1-4|-
TGTGCCAGCAGCTCAGACAGTCCAACTAATGAAAAACTGTTTTTT
CASSSDSPTNEKLFF
>TRBV7-2|-|TRBJ1-6|few
TGTGCCAGCAGCTTAGAGCCGGGGGGCGGCTTTAATTCACCCCTCCACTTT
CASSLEPGGGFNSPLHF
>TRBV6-6|TRBD1|TRBJ1-2|-
TGTGCCAGCAGTTATCCTGGACAGGGCAACTATGGCTACACCTTC
CASSYPGQGNYGYTF
>TRBV5-6|TRBD1|TRBJ1-1|-
TGTGCCAGCAGCTGGGACAGGGACACTGAAGCTTTCTTT
CASSWDRDTEAFF
>TRBV19|TRBD1|TRBJ1-3|-
TGTGCCAGTAGTCCGGGACAGGTCCCTGGAAACACCATATATTTT
CASSPGQVPGNTIYF
>TRBV5-1|-|TRBJ2-3|-
TGCGCCAGCAGCTTGCCCCCTCAGGGTCCCCGCACAGATACGCAGTATTTT
CASSLPPQGPRTDTQYF
>TRBV19|TRBD1|TRBJ1-5|-
TGTGCCAGTACTAAACAGGGGGGGAATCAGCCCCAGCATTTT
CASTKQGGNQPQHF
>TRBV13|-|TRBJ1-6|-
TGTGCCAGCAGCTTATGGCCAGCCTATAATTCACCCCTCCACTTT
CASSLWPAYNSPLHF
>TRBV28|-|TRBJ1-1|few
TGTCTGGCAGGGCACATGAACACTGAAGCTTTCTTT
CLAGHMNTEAFF
>TRBV12-5|TRBD1|TRBJ2-3|once
TGTGCTAGTGGCCGGGGGGACAGGGGAATCACAGATACGCAGTATTTT
CASGRGDRGITDTQYF
>TRBV5-5|TRBD1|TRBJ1-2|once
TGTGCCAGCAGCGATTCCGGGACAGGGGCGGGCTACACCTTC
CASSDSGTGAGYTF
>TRBV15|-|TRBJ2-3|-
TGTGCCACCAGCCAAACAGCAGGGTTAAGCACAGATACGCAGTATTTT
CATSQTAGLSTDTQYF
>TRBV11-1|TRBD2|TRBJ2-7|-
TGTGCCAGCAGCTCCGCGGGGGGCTACGAGCAGTACTTC
CASSSAGGYEQYF
>TRBV5-6|-|TRBJ2-7|-
TGTGCCAGCAGCTTGTTCGGTTACGAGCAGTACTTC
CASSLFGYEQYF
>TRBV6-5|TRBD1|TRBJ1-1|-
TGTGCCAGCAGACAGGGGGTGACTGAAGCTTTCTTT
CASRQGVTEAFF
>TRBV6-1|-|TRBJ1-6|-
TGTGCCGCCCGGTTGAGCTCCTATAATTCACCCCTCCACTTT
CAARLSSYNSPLHF
>TRBV9|-|TRBJ2-6|-
TGTGCCAGCAGTACAGGGTCTGGGGCCAACGTCCTGACTTTC
CASSTGSGANVLTF
>TRBV28|-|TRBJ1-2|once
TGTGCCAGCAGGGGGGGAGGGACCGGGAACTATGGCTACACCTTC
CASRGGGTGNYGYTF
>TRBV18|-|TRBJ2-1|-
TGTGCCAGCTCACCATTTCGGACTCCGCTTCTGGATGAGCAGTTCTTC
CASSPFRTPLLDEQFF
>TRBV7-6|-|TRBJ2-7|-
TGTGCCAGCAGCTTATACGGTTCCTACGAGCAGTACTTC
CASSLYGSYEQYF
>TRBV9|-|TRBJ2-2|-
TGTGCCAGCAGCGTATTCTCACGCGCGGACAGAGTTGGAACCGGGGAGCTGTTTTTT
CASSVFSRADRVGTGELFF
>TRBV4-1|TRBD1|TRBJ2-1|-
TGCGCCAGCAGCCACGCCTGGGGACAGGGTGTCCATGAGCAGTTCTTC
CASSHAWGQGVHEQFF
>TRBV4-1|-|TRBJ2-3|-
TGCGCCAGCAGCCAACGGACAGTCGAACTAGGCACAGATACGCAGTATTTT
CASSQRTVELGTDTQYF
>TRBV11-3|TRBD2|TRBJ2-3|-
TGTGCCAGCAGCGCCGCCGGGGGGGCTATACATTTT
CASSAAGGAIHF
>TRBV4-2|TRBD2|TRBJ2-3|-
TGTGCCAGCAGCCCTCGGACTAGCGGGGGGGCCACAGATACGCAGTATTTT
CASSPRTSGGATDTQYF
>TRBV18|-|TRBJ1-4|-
TGTGCCAGCTCACCACCCGGCACGGGTGCAACTAATGAAAAACTGTTTTTT
CASSPPGTGATNEKLFF
>TRBV6-6|-|TRBJ2-1|-
TGTGCCAGCAGTTACGACGGTCCCCAGGGAAATGAGCAGTTCTTC
CASSYDGPQGNEQFF